The 6 T cell receptor beta chains listed next were all sequenced from one sample in a study of shared clonotypes between healthy human individuals (dated by TCRdb to the early 2020s). Library creation used the immunoSEQ multiplex PCR assay. TCRdb stores this immuneACCESS table with in-frame sequences only. Part of the clones is absent; in the studies checked, under half of the shortfall reflects unresolved V genes, and no reason is known for the rest. The sample data list some 510,000 clones, and 79% of these were observed just once. Of the sample, 13% is held by the ten largest clones. The sample comprised PBMCs. The receptors derive from a woman between 35 and 50 years old in good health. Some clones in this sample may be carry-over from other donors' samples.

This chain connects TRBV29-1 to TRBJ1-1; 10 bases agree with TRBD1. Germline CDR1 is SQVTM and CDR2 is ANQGSEA. The length of the CDR3 is 13 residues. The junction had 6 bases not matched to a gene; V was cut back by 3 bases and J by 8 bases. CDR3 loop: CSVDVGQGGEAFF. As DNA, the CDR3 is TGCAGCGTTGATGTAGGACAGGGGGGGGAAGCTTTCTTT. Full variable domain (outside the CDR3, taken from reference TRBV29-1 and TRBJ1-1): SAVISQKPSRDICQRGTSLTIQCQVDSQVTMMFWYRQQPGQSLTLIATANQGSEATYESGFVIDKFPISRPNLTFSTLTVSNMSPEDSSIYLCSVDVGQGGEAFFGQGTRLTVV.

This chain links TRBV7-2 with TRBJ2-7, with 7 bases fitting TRBD1. The CDR3 has 13 residues. J gave up 6 bases and V 0 bases, and 2 bases lay outside the gene matches. Germline V gene data show CDR1 as SGHTA and CDR2 as FQGNSA. The CDR3 loop reads CASSLADRVEQYF. Written as DNA, the CDR3 is TGTGCCAGCAGCTTAGCAGACAGGGTCGAGCAGTACTTC. The full variable domain, in which reference TRBV7-2 and TRBJ2-7 provide the parts outside the CDR3, is GAGVSQSPSNKVTEKGKDVELRCDPISGHTALYWYRQSLGQGLEFLIYFQGNSAPDKSGLPSDRFSAERTGGSVSTLTIQRTQQEDSAVYLCASSLADRVEQYFGPGTRLTVT.

This chain connects TRBV6-1 to TRBJ2-2; the match to TRBD1 covers 8 bases. Trimming took 7 bases from V and 1 from J; bases not matched to a gene: 5. Germline V gene lookup returns CDR1 MNHNS and CDR2 SASEGT. The CDR3 is 15 residues long. DNA of the CDR3: TGTGCCAGCAAAGACAGGGGATTGAACACCGGGGAGCTGTTTTTT. This gives the protein CASKDRGLNTGELFF.

This rearrangement joins TRBV20-1 to TRBJ2-1; D possibly corresponds to TRBD1 (6 bases). V lost 5 bases to trimming and J lost 12 bases, with 14 bases between them. Germline-derived CDR1 and CDR2 are DFQATT and SNEGSKA (reference sequence). This CDR3 spans 11 amino acids. The CDR3 protein is CSAPQGTGQFF. CDR3 bases: TGCAGTGCTCCGCAGGGGACGGGGCAGTTCTTC.

The CDR3 spells CASSLNRAAGTEAFF. CDR3 sequence (DNA): TGTGCCAGCAGCTTGAATAGGGCGGCGGGCACTGAAGCTTTCTTT. The J gene is TRBJ1-1, the V gene TRBV5-8; D is uncertain. Germline V CDR1 and CDR2: SGHTS, YDEGEE. This CDR3 is 15 amino acids long. V was cut by 1 base and J by 4 bases, with 14 bases left in between. The variable domain in full, completed from reference TRBV5-8 and TRBJ1-1, reads EAGVTQSPTHLIKTRGQQATLRCSPISGHTSVYWYQQALGLGLQFLLWYDEGEERNRGNFPPRFSGRQFPNYSSELNVNALELEDSALYLCASSLNRAAGTEAFFGQGTRLTVV.

The chain recombines TRBV29-1 with TRBJ2-7; no reliable D call. CDR1 is SQVTM and CDR2 is ANQGSEA in the germline V gene. The CDR3 totals 11 residues. V gave up 7 bases and J gave up 7 bases, with 14 bases separating them. CDR3 nucleotides: TGCAGCGGAAGCGTCTCGGGTGAGCAGTACTTC. Translating gives CSGSVSGEQYF.